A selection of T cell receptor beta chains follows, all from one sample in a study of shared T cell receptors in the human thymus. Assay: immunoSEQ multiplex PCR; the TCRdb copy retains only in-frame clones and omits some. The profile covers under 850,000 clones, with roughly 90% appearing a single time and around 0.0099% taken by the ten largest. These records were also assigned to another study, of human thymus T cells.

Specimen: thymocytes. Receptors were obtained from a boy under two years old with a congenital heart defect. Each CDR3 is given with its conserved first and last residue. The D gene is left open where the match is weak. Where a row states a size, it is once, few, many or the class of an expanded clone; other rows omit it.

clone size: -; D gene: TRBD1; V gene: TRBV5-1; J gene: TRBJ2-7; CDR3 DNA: TGCGCCAGCAGCCAGGGACAGTTTTTCGACGAGCAGTACTTC; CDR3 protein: CASSQGQFFDEQYF
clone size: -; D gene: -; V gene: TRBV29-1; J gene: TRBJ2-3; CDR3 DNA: TGCAGCGCTCAGGGTCGAGAGACTTTCACAGATACGCAGTATTTT; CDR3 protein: CSAQGRETFTDTQYF
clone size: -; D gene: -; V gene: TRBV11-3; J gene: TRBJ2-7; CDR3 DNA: TGTGCCAGCAGCCCCGCGCCCGACAGACCGACCTACGAGCAGTACTTC; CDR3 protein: CASSPAPDRPTYEQYF
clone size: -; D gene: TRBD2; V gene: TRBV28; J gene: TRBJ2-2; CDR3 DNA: TGTGCCAGCAGTGTCTCGGGGGGGCTTGGCACCGGGGAGCTGTTTTTT; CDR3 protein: CASSVSGGLGTGELFF
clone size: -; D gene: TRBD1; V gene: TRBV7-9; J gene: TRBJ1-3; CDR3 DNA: TGTGCCAGCAGCTTTCCGGGACAGGGGGCGTCTGGAAACACCATATATTTT; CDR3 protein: CASSFPGQGASGNTIYF
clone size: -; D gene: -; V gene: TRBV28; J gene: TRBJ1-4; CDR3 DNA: TGTGCCAGCAGTCTTGGACAATGTGCAACTAATGAAAAACTGTTTTTT; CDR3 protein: CASSLGQCATNEKLFF
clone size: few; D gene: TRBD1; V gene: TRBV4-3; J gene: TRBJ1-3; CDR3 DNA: TGCGCCAGCAGCCAAACCCCGACAGGGGTTTCTGGAAACACCATATATTTT; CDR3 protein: CASSQTPTGVSGNTIYF
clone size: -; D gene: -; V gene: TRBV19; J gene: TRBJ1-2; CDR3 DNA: TGTGCCAGTGGGAGTCGAGGTCGCAACTATGGCTACACCTTC; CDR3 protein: CASGSRGRNYGYTF
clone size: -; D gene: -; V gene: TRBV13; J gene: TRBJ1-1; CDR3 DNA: TGTGCCAGCAGCTTAGTGGGGTTCGGGGGTAAAATGAACACTGAAGCTTTCTTT; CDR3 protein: CASSLVGFGGKMNTEAFF
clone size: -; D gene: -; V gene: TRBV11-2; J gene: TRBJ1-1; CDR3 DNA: TGTGCCAGCAGCTTAGACAGGGGAGCCACTGAAGCTTTCTTT; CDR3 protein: CASSLDRGATEAFF
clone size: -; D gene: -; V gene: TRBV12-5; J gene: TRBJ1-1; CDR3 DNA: TGTGCTAGTGGCCCCGGGGAGGGGAAGACTGAAGCTTTCTTT; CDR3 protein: CASGPGEGKTEAFF
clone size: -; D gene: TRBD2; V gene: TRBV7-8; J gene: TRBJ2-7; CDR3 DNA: TGTGCCAGCAGCTCGAGACTAGCGGGAGGGCCCCGCGAGCAGTACTTC; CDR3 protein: CASSSRLAGGPREQYF
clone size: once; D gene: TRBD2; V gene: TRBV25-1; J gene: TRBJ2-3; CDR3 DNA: TGTGCCAGCAGTGAATGTGTAGCGGGAGGTTGTACAGATACGCAGTATTTT; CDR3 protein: CASSECVAGGCTDTQYF
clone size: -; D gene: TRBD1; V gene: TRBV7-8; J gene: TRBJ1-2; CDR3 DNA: TGTGCCAGCAGCTTAGTGCCGGGACAGGGATTCGGGGCCCATACCGGCTATGGCTACACCTTC; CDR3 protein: CASSLVPGQGFGAHTGYGYTF
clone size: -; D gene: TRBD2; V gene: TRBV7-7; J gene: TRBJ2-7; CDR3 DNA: TGTGCTAGCAGCTTAGGACTAGCGGGAGGGTCCGGCGAGCAGTACTTC; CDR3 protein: CASSLGLAGGSGEQYF
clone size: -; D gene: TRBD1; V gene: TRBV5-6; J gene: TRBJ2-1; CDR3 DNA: TGTGCCAGCAGAGTCAGGGGGCAGGACGGTGAGCAGTTCTTC; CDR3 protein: CASRVRGQDGEQFF
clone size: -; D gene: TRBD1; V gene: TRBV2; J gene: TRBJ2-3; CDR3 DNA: TGTGCCAGCAGTCCGACAGGGGGCGCGGCAGATACGCAGTATTTT; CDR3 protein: CASSPTGGAADTQYF